The entry below describes one TCR beta chain. The identical CDR3 is also encoded by other nucleotide sequences in the sample. This sample was included in a study of shared clonotypes between healthy human individuals. Germline assignment: CDR1 KGHSH and CDR2 LQKENI. Trimming removed 0 bases at V and 0 bases at J, with 9 bases between. The CDR3 runs to 15 residues. Original data processing: ImmunoSEQ sequences covered only the junction and lacked quality scores; filtering therefore differed. Assay: immunoSEQ multiplex PCR; the TCRdb copy retains only in-frame clones and omits some. V, J and clone size were drawn from that table, and D and trimming were deduced from the DNA. The sample contains roughly 2.6 million clones, 85% to 95% of which appear only once.

This TCR derives from a man between 18 and 35 years old in good health. The rearrangement uses TRBV18 and TRBJ2-7; D unresolved. What was sequenced was naive CD4+ T cells sorted from blood. Subset here: CD45RA+ positively selected. The CDR3: CASSPPGLSSYEQYF. As DNA, the CDR3 is TGTGCCAGCTCACCACCCGGGCTGTCCTCCTACGAGCAGTACTTC.